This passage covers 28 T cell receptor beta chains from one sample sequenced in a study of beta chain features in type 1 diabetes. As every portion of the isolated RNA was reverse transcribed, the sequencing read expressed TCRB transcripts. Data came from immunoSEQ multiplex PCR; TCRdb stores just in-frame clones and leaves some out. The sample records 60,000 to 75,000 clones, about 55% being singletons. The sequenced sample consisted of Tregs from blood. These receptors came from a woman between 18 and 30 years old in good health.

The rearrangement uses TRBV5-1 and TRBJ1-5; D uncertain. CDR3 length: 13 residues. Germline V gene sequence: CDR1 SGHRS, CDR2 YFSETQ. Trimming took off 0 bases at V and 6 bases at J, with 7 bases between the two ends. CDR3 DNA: TGCGCCAGCAGCTTGGATGGGCCTCAGCCCCAGCATTTT. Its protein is CASSLDGPQPQHF. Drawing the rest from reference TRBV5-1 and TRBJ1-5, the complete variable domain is KAGVTQTPRYLIKTRGQQVTLSCSPISGHRSVSWYQQTPGQGLQFLFEYFSETQRNKGNFPGRFSGRQFSNSRSEMNVSTLELGDSALYLCASSLDGPQPQHFGDGTRLSIL.

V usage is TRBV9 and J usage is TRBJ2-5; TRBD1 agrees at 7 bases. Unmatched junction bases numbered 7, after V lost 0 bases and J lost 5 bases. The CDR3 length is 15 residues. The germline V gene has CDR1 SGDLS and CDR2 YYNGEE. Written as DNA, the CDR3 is TGTGCCAGCAGCGTAGACGGGACAGTCTACGAGACCCAGTACTTC. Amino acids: CASSVDGTVYETQYF.

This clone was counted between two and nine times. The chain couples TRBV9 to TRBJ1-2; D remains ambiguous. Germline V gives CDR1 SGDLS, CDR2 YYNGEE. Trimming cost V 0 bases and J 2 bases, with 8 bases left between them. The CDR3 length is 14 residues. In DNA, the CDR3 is TGTGCCAGCAGCGTAGGTGGACTGAACTATGGCTACACCTTC. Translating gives CASSVGGLNYGYTF.

CDR3 DNA: TGCGCCAGCAAACGGAGTGGAGATCAGACAGATACGCAGTATTTT. Protein: CASKRSGDQTDTQYF. The J gene is TRBJ2-3, the V gene TRBV5-1; D is ambiguous. V lost 6 bases and J 3 bases, leaving 17 bases between the germline ends. CDR3 length: 15 residues. Germline-derived CDR1 and CDR2 are SGHRS and YFSETQ.

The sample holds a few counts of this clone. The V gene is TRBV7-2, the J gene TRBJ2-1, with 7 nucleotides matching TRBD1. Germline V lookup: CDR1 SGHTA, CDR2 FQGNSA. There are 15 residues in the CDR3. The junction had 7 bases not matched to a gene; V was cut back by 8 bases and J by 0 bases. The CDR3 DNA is TGTGCCAGCGGGAGACAGGGTTTCTCCTACAATGAGCAGTTCTTC. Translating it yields CASGRQGFSYNEQFF.

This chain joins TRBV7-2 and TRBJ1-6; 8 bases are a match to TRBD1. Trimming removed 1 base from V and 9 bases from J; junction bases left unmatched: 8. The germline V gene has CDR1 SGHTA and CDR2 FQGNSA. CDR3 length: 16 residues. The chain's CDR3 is CASSLGGQGQGSPLHF. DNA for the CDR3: TGTGCCAGCAGCTTAGGAGGACAGGGTCAGGGTTCACCCCTCCACTTT.

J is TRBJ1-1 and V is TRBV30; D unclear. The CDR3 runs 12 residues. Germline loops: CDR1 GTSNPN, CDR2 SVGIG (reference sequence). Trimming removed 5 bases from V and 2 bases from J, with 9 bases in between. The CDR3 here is CAWCRTNTEAFF. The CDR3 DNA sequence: TGTGCCTGGTGTAGGACTAACACTGAAGCTTTCTTT.

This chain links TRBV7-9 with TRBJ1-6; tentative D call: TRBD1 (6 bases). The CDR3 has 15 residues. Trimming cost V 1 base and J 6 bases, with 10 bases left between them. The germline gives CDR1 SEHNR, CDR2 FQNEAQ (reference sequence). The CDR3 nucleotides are TGTGCCAGCAGCTTAGACAGGGTGGGTAATTCACCCCTCCACTTT. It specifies CASSLDRVGNSPLHF.

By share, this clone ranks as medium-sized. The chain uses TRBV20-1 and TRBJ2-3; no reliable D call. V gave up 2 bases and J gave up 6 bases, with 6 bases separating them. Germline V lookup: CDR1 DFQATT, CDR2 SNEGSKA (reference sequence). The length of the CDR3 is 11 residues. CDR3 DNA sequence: TGCAGTGCTAGATCAATGGATACGCAGTATTTT. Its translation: CSARSMDTQYF.

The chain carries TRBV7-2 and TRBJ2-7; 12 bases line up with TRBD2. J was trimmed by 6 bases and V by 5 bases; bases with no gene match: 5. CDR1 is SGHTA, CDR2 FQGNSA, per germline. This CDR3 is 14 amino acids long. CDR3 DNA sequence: TGTGCCAGCAGCAAACTAGCGGGAGGCTCCGAGCAGTACTTC. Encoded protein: CASSKLAGGSEQYF.

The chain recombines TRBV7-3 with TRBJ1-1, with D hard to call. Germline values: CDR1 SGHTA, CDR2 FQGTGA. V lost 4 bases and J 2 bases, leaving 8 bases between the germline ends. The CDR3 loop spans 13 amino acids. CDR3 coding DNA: TGTGCCAGCAGCTCTGTCCCCAACACTGAAGCTTTCTTT. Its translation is CASSSVPNTEAFF.

CDR3 sequence (DNA): TGCGCCAGCAGCTTGCAGGGGCACTATGGCTACACCTTC. Its protein product is CASSLQGHYGYTF. This chain connects TRBV5-1 to TRBJ1-2, with D possibly matching TRBD1 (6 bases). CDR1 is SGHRS and CDR2 is YFSETQ in the germline V gene. Trimming took off 1 base at V and 3 bases at J, with 7 bases between the two ends. The CDR3 contains 13 residues.

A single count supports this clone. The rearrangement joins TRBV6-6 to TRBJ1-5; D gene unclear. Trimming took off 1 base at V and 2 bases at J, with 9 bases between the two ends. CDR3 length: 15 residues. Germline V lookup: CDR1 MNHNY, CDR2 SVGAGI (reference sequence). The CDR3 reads CASSYYSSGNQPQHF. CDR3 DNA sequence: TGTGCCAGCAGTTACTATTCTAGTGGCAATCAGCCCCAGCATTTT.

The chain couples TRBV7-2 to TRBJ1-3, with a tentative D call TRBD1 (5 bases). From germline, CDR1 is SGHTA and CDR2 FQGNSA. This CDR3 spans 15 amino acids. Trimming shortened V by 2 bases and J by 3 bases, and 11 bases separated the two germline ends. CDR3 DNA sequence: TGTGCCAGCAGCTTATTAGGGGAAATTGGAAACACCATATATTTT. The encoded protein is CASSLLGEIGNTIYF. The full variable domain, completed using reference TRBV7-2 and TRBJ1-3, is GAGVSQSPSNKVTEKGKDVELRCDPISGHTALYWYRQSLGQGLEFLIYFQGNSAPDKSGLPSDRFSAERTGGSVSTLTIQRTQQEDSAVYLCASSLLGEIGNTIYFGEGSWLTVV.

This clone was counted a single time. The CDR3: CASSVETGAGTEAFF. In DNA form, the CDR3 reads TGTGCCAGCAGCGTGGAGACAGGGGCGGGCACTGAAGCTTTCTTT. J is TRBJ1-1 and V is TRBV9; 8 bases align to TRBD1. Germline values: CDR1 SGDLS, CDR2 YYNGEE. V lost 2 bases to trimming and J lost 4 bases; unmatched junction nucleotides: 7. CDR3 length equals 15 residues. Complete variable domain (other parts from reference TRBV9 and TRBJ1-1): DSGVTQTPKHLITATGQRVTLRCSPRSGDLSVYWYQQSLDQGLQFLIQYYNGEERAKGNILERFSAQQFPDLHSELNLSSLELGDSALYFCASSVETGAGTEAFFGQGTRLTVV.

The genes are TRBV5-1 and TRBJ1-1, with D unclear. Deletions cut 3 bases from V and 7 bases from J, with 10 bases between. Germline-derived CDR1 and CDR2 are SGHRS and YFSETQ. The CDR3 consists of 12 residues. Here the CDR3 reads CASSSPGYEAFF. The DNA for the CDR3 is TGCGCCAGCAGCTCACCGGGATATGAAGCTTTCTTT.

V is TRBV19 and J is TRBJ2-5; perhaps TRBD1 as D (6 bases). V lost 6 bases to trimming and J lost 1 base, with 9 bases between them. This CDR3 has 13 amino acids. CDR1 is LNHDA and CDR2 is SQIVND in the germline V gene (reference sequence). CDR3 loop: CASRLQGQETQYF. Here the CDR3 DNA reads TGTGCCAGTAGGTTACAGGGCCAAGAGACCCAGTACTTC.

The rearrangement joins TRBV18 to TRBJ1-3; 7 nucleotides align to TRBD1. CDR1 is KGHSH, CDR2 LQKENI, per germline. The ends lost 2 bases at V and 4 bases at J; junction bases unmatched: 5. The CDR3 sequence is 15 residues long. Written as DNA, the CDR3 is TGTGCCAGCTCACCAGCGACAGGGTCCGGAAACACCATATATTTT. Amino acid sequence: CASSPATGSGNTIYF.

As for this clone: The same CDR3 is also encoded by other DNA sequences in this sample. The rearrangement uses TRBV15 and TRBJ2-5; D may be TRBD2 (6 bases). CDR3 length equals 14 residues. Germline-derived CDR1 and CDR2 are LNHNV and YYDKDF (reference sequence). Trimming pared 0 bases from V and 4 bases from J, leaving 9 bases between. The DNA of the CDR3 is TGTGCCACCAGCAGAGATGTGGGGGGAGAGACCCAGTACTTC. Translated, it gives CATSRDVGGETQYF. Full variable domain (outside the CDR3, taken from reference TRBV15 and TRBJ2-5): DAMVIQNPRYQVTQFGKPVTLSCSQTLNHNVMYWYQQKSSQAPKLLFHYYDKDFNNEADTPDNFQSRRPNTSFCFLDIRSPGLGDTAMYLCATSRDVGGETQYFGPGTRLLVL.

The CDR3 reads CSVALAGATDTQYF. The CDR3 DNA reads as TGCAGCGTTGCACTAGCGGGAGCGACAGATACGCAGTATTTT. The chain carries TRBV29-1 and TRBJ2-3; 11 bases match TRBD2. V lost 4 bases, J lost 3 bases, and 3 bases stayed unmatched. Germline CDR1 is SQVTM and CDR2 is ANQGSEA. CDR3 length equals 14 residues.

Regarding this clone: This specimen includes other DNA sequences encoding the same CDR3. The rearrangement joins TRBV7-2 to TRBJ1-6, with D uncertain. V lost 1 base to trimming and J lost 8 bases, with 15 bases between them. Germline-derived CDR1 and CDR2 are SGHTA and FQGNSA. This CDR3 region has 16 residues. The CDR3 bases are TGTGCCAGCAGCTTAGGGACTCTCATTCCCTATTCACCCCTCCACTTT. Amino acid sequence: CASSLGTLIPYSPLHF.

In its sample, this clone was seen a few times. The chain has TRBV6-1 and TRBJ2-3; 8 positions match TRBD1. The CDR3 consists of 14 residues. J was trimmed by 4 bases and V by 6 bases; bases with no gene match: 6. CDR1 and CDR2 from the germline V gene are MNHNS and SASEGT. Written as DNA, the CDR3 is TGTGCCAGCAGAGGACAGGGAAGGGCAGATACGCAGTATTTT. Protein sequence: CASRGQGRADTQYF.

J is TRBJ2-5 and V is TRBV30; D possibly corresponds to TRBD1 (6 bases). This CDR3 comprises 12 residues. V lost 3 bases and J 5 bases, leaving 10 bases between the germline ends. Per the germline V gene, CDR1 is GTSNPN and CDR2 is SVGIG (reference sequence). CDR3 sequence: CAWRQGVETQYF. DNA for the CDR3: TGTGCCTGGAGACAGGGAGTCGAGACCCAGTACTTC.

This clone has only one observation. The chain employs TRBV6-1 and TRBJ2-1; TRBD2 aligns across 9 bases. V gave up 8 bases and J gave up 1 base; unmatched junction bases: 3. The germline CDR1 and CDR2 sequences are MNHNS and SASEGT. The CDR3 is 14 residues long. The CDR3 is CASHSGSSYNEQFF. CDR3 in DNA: TGTGCCAGCCATAGCGGGAGTTCCTACAATGAGCAGTTCTTC.

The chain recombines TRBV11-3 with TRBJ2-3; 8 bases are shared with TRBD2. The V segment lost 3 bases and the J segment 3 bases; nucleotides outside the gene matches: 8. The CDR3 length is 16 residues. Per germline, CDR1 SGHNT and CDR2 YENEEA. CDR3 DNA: TGTGCCAGCAGCTTCGGCGGACTAGCCGGGACAGATACGCAGTATTTT. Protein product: CASSFGGLAGTDTQYF.

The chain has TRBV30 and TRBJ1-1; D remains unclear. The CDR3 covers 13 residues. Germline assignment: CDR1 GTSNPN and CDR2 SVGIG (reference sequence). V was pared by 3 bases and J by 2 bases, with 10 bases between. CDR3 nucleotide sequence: TGTGCCTGGAGGGAGACTTTAAACACTGAAGCTTTCTTT. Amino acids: CAWRETLNTEAFF.

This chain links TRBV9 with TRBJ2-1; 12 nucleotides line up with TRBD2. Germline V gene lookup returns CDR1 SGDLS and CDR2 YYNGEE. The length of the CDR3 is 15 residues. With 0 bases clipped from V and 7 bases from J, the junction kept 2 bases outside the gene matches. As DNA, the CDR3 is TGTGCCAGCAGCGTAGAGACTAGCGGGAGAAATGAGCAGTTCTTC. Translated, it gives CASSVETSGRNEQFF.

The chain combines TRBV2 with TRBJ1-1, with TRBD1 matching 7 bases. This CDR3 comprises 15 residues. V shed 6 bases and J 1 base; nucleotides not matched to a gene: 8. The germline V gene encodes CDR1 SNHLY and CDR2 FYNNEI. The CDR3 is CASSEQGTQNTEAFF. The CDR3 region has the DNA TGTGCCAGCAGCGAACAGGGGACCCAGAACACTGAAGCTTTCTTT.